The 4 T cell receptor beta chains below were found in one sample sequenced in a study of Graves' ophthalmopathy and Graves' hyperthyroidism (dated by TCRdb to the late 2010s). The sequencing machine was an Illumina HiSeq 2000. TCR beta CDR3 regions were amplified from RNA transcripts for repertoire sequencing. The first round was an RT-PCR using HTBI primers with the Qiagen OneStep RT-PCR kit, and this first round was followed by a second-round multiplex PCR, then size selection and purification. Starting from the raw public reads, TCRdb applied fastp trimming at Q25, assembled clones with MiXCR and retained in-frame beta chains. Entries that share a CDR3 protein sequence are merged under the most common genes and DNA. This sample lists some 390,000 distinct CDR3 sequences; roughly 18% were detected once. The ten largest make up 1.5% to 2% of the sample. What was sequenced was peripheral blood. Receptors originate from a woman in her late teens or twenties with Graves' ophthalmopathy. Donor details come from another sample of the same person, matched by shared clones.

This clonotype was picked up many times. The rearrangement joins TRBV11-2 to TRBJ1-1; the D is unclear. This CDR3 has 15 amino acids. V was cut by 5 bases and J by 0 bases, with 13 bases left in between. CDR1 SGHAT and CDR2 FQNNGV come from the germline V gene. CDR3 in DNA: TGTGCCAGCAGCCTAGGGCGGCGGATGAACACTGAAGCTTTCTTT. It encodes CASSLGRRMNTEAFF.

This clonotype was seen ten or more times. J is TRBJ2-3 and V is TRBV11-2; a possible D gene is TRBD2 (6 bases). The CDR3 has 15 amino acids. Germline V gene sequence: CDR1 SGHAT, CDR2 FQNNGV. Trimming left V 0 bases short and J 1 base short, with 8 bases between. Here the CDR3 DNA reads TGTGCCAGCAGCTTAGAAATAGCGGGCACAGATACGCAGTATTTT. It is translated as CASSLEIAGTDTQYF. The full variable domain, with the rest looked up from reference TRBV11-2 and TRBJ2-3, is EAGVAQSPRYKIIEKRQSVAFWCNPISGHATLYWYQQILGQGPKLLIQFQNNGVVDDSQLPKDRFSAERLKGVDSTLKIQPAKLEDSAVYLCASSLEIAGTDTQYFGPGTRLTVL.

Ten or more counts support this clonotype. The CDR3: CASSPRGGLAGEETQYF. CDR3 DNA sequence: TGTGCCAGCAGCCCGAGGGGAGGACTAGCGGGAGAAGAGACCCAGTACTTC. The V and J genes are TRBV11-2 and TRBJ2-5, with 13 bases that match TRBD2. The V gene's germline CDR1 is SGHAT and CDR2 FQNNGV. CDR3 size: 17 residues. V was pared by 5 bases and J by 3 bases, with 9 bases of the junction left unmatched.

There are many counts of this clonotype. CDR3 bases: TGTGCCAGCAGTGGGACAGGGGGCTCCCCAGATACGCAGTATTTT. The encoded protein is CASSGTGGSPDTQYF. The V call is TRBV6-1, the J call TRBJ2-3, with 11 bases aligning to TRBD1. V was clipped by 4 bases and J by 4 bases; unmatched bases: 4. The CDR3 is made up of 15 amino acids. Germline V gene sequence: CDR1 MNHNS, CDR2 SASEGT.